This note documents a single T cell receptor (beta chain) sequence. This sample is drawn from a study of blood T cell repertoires in COVID-19. Germline V gene lookup returns CDR1 LGHDT and CDR2 YNNKEL (reference sequence). CDR3 length equals 15 residues. Trimming removed 4 bases from V and 2 bases from J; junction bases left unmatched: 7. Clones were sequenced by immunoSEQ multiplex PCR, and TCRdb holds only the in-frame ones, with some missing. The data show approximately 72,000 clones, around 82% seen once. The clonotype originates from a man aged 50-59 years with active COVID-19. Sequencing input: peripheral blood. The V gene is TRBV3-1 (or the pseudogene TRBV3-2), the J gene TRBJ1-1; 7 bases fit TRBD1. CDR3 coding DNA: TGTGCCAGCAGCCGTCCCGGGACAGCTAACACTGAAGCTTTCTTT. It specifies CASSRPGTANTEAFF.